This TCR beta chain comes out of a study of cytomegalovirus exposure and HLA in healthy donors. All the people who gave samples were healthy bone marrow donors. This clone occurred a few times. Its antigen remains unidentified. PCR involved 60 Vbeta and 13 Jbeta primers. Sequencing used immunoSEQ multiplex PCR; TCRdb keeps in-frame clones, though not all of them. The sample has roughly 130,000 clones, roughly three quarters seen once. The study's findings and limits: What was likely a sequencing artifact was a cluster of highly shared sequence variants.

V shed 6 bases and J shed 2 bases, with 19 bases lying between them. Looked up from germline, CDR1 is LNHDA and CDR2 is SQIVND (reference sequence). This CDR3 spans 16 amino acids. The sequenced sample was PBMCs. The receptor's source is a man between 18 and 29 years old in good health and CMV-seronegative. The chain carries TRBV19 and TRBJ1-1; perhaps TRBD1 as D (6 bases). CDR3 in amino acids: CASSRDRRKSNTEAFF. The CDR3 DNA is TGTGCCAGTAGCCGAGACAGGAGGAAGAGTAACACTGAAGCTTTCTTT.